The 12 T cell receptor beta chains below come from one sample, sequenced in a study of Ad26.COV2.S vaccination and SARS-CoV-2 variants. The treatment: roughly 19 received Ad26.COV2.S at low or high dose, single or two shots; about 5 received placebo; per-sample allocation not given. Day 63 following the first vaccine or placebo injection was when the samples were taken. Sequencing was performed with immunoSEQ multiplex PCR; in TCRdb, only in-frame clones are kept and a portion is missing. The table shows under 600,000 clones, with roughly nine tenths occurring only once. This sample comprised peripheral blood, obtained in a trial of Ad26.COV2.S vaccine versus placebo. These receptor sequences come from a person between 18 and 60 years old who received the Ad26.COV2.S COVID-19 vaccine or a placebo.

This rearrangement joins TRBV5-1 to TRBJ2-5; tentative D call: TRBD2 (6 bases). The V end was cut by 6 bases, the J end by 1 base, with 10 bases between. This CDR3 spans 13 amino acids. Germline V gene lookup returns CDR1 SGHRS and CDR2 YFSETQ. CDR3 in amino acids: CASTIAVQETQYF. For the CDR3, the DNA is TGCGCCAGCACCATAGCGGTCCAAGAGACCCAGTACTTC.

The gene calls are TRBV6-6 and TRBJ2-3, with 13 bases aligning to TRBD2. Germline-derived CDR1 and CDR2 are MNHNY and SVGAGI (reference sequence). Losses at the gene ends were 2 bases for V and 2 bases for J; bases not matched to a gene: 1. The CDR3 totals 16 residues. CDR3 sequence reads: CASSYGLAGVTDTQYF. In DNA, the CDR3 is TGTGCCAGCAGTTACGGACTAGCGGGGGTCACAGATACGCAGTATTTT.

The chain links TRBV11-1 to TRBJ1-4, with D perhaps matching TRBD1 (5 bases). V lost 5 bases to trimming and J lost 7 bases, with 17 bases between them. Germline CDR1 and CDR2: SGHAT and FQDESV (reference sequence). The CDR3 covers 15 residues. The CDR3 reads CASSQGGGSGEKLFF. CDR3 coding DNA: TGTGCCAGCAGCCAGGGCGGAGGATCCGGTGAAAAACTGTTTTTT.

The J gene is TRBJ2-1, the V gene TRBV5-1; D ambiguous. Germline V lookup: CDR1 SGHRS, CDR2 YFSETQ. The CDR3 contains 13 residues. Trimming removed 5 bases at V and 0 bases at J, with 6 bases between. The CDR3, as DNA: TGCGCCAGCAGTAACAGCTCCTACAATGAGCAGTTCTTC. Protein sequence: CASSNSSYNEQFF. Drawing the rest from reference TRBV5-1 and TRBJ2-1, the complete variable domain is KAGVTQTPRYLIKTRGQQVTLSCSPISGHRSVSWYQQTPGQGLQFLFEYFSETQRNKGNFPGRFSGRQFSNSRSEMNVSTLELGDSALYLCASSNSSYNEQFFGPGTRLTVL.

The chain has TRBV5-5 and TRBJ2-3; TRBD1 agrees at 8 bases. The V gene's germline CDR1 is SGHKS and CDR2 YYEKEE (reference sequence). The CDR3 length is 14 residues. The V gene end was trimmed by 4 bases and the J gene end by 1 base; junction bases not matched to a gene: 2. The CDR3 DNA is TGTGCCAGCAGCACGACAGGGGGCACAGATACGCAGTATTTT. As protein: CASSTTGGTDTQYF.

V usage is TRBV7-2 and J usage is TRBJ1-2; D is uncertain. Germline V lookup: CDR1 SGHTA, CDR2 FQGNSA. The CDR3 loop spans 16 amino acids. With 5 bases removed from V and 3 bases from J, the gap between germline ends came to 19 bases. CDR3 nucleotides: TGTGCCAGCAGCCCCCCCATTAGTAAAGAGTACTATGGCTACACCTTC. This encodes CASSPPISKEYYGYTF.

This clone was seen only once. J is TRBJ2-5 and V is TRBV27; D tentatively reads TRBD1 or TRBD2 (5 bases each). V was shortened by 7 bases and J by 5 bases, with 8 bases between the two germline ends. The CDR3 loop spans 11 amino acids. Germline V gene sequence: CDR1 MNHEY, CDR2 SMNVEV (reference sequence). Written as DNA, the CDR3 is TGTGCCAGCACTTGGGGGGAGACCCAGTACTTC. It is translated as CASTWGETQYF.

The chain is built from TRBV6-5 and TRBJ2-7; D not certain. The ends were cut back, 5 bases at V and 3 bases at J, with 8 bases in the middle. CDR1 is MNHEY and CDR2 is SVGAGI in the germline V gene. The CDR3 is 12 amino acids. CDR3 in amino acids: CASSISDYEQYF. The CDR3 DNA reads TGTGCCAGCAGTATTTCAGACTACGAGCAGTACTTC.

Here the CDR3 reads CASSLVGRGHLSGANVLTF. CDR3 DNA: TGTGCCAGCAGCTTAGTCGGTAGGGGTCATCTTTCTGGGGCCAACGTCCTGACTTTC. The gene calls are TRBV7-9 and TRBJ2-6; D perhaps matches TRBD1 (5 bases). V was shortened by 1 base and J by 1 base, with 17 bases between the two germline ends. Germline assignment: CDR1 SEHNR and CDR2 FQNEAQ (reference sequence). The CDR3 covers 19 residues.

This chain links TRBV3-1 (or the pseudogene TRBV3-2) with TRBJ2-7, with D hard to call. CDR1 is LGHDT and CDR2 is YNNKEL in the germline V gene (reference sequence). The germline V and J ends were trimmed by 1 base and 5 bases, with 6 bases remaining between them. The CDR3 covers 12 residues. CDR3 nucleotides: TGTGCCAGCAGCCAAGTAGGCCACGAGCAGTACTTC. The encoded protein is CASSQVGHEQYF.

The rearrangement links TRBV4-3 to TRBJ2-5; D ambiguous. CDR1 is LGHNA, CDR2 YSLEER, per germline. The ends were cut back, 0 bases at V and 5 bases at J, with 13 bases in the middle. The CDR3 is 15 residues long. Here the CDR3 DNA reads TGCGCCAGCAGCCAAGAACTTGGGCGCCTGGAGACCCAGTACTTC. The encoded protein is CASSQELGRLETQYF.

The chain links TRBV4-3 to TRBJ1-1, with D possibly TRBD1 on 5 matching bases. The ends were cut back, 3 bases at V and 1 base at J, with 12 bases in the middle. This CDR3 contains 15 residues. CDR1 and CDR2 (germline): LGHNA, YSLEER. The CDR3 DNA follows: TGCGCCAGCAGCCACCTGGTGGGGGGGAACACTGAAGCTTTCTTT. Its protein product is CASSHLVGGNTEAFF.